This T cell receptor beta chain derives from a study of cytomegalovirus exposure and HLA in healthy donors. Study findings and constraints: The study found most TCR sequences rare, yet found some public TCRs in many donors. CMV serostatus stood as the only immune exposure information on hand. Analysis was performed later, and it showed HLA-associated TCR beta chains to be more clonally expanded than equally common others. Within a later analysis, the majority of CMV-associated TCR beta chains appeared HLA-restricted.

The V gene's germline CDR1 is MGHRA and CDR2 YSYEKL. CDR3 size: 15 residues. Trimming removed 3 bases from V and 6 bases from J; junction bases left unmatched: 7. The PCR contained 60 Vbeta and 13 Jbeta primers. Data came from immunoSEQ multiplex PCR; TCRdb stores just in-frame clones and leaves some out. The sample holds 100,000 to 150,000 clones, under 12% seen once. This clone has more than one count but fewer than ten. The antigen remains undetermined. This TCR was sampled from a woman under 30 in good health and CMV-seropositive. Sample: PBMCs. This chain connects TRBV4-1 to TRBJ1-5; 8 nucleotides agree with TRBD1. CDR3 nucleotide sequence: TGCGCCAGCAGCCAGGCGGACAGGGCGGGTCAGCCCCAGCATTTT. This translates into CASSQADRAGQPQHF.